The T cell receptor beta chain under discussion was sequenced for a study of blood T cells in healthy people across ages. Study outcomes and limitations: Long-lived donors exceeded aged donors in naive CD4+ cells and diversity. Observed TCR beta diversity per million T cells went down as age went up. This fall followed a roughly linear course with age.

Each sample used at least 6.5 million PBMCs. Trimming took 4 bases from V and 8 from J, leaving 24 bases between them. The CDR3 sequence is 16 residues long. The V gene's germline CDR1 is SGHDT and CDR2 YYEEEE. A remark on this clonotype: Its antigen remains unknown.

A J-beta primer mix and a sample-barcoded 5' primer were used in a second PCR of roughly 6 to 11 cycles. Sequencing of every sample gave 3 million or more CDR3-containing paired-end reads. Each CDR3 protein gets one entry after TCRdb re-called the 5' RACE reads with MiXCR. The sample has approximately 790,000 distinct CDR3 sequences, around 62% seen once. The clonotype was recovered from a man younger than 40 in good health. The chain couples TRBV5-6 to TRBJ1-2, with a possible D match to TRBD1 (6 bases). The specimen was blood. The CDR3 nucleotides read TGTGCCAGCAGCGAACCACTGTGGACAGAGGCCTGGGGCTACACCTTC. Protein: CASSEPLWTEAWGYTF.